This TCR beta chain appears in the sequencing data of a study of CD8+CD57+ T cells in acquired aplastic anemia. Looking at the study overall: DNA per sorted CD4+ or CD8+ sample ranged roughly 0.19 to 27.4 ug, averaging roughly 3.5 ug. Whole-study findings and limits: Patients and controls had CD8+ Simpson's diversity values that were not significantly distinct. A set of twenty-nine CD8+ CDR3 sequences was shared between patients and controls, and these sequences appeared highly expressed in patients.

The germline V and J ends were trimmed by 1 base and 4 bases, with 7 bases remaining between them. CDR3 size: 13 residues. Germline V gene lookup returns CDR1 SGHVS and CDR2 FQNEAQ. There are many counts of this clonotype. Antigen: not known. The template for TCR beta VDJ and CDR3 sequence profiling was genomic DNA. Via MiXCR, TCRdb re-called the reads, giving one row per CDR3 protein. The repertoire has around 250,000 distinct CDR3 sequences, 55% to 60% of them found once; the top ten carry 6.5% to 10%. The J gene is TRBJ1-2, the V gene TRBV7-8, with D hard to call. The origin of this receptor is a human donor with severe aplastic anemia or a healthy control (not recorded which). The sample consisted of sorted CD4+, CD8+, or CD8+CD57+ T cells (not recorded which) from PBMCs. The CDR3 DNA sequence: TGTGCCAGCAGCTTAGGTTTATCCTATGGCTACACCTTC. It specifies CASSLGLSYGYTF.